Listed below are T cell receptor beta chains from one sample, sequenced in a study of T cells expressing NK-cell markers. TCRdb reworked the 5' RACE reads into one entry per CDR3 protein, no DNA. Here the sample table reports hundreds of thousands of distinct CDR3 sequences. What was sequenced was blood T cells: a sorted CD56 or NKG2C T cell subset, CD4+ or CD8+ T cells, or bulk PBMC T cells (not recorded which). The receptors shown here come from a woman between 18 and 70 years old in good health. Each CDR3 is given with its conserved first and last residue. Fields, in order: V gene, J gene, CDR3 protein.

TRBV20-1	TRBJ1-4	CSVNDRAATNEKLFF
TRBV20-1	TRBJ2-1	CSARLADPKFYNEQFF
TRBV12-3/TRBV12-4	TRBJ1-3	CASSTGPGNTIYF
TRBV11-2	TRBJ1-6	CASSFSRTQYSPLHF
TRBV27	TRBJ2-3	CASSFLGQATDTQYF
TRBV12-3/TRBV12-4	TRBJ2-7	CASRGQGISYEQYF
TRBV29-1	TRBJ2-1	CSVSNRNDEQFF
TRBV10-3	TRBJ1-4	CAISDPSKRGEKLFF
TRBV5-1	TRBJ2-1	CASSLEGTSTNEQFF
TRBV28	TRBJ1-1	CASSLRGGIQAGTEAFF
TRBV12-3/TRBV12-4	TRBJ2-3	CASSPTPSGLRTDTQYF
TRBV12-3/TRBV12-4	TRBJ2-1	CTSRPGQGAYNEQFF
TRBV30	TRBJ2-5	CAWSVGGRFYGETQYF
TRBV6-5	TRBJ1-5	CASSSTELLNQPQHF
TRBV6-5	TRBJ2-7	CASGPFYEQYF
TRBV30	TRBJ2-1	CAWSGGGAYNEQFF
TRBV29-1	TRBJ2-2	CSVEAGGPGGTGELFF
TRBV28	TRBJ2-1	CASRLLYNEQFF